The 21 T cell receptor beta chains reported below all come from one sample, sequenced in a study of CD8+ T cells in alopecia areata. Treatment of the sample: oral pan-JAK inhibitor, 5-10 mg twice daily. Reverse transcription of extracted RNA yielded cDNA, which provided the sequencing template. Here immunoSEQ multiplex PCR was the method, and the copy in TCRdb shows in-frame clones only, minus some. The table lists some 180,000 clones, 50% to 65% of them singletons, with 10% to 13% in the top ten. The sequenced sample was CD8+ T cells sorted from blood, obtained at week 24, from a patient treated with tofacitinib. The receptors derive from a human donor with alopecia areata.

The rearrangement uses TRBV4-3 and TRBJ2-7, with D possibly TRBD2 on 5 matching bases. Looked up from germline, CDR1 is LGHNA and CDR2 is YSLEER. The CDR3 consists of 15 residues. V gave up 0 bases and J gave up 0 bases, with 9 bases separating them. CDR3 protein: CASSQDDSASYEQYF. The DNA for the CDR3 is TGCGCCAGCAGCCAAGATGATAGCGCCTCCTACGAGCAGTACTTC.

This clone was seen more than once but under ten times. V usage is TRBV14 and J usage is TRBJ2-3, with TRBD1 as a possible D gene (6 bases). The CDR3 consists of 15 residues. V was shortened by 2 bases and J by 0 bases, with 9 bases between the two germline ends. Germline V gives CDR1 SGHDN, CDR2 FVKESK. CDR3 residues: CASSQYGQSTDTQYF. In DNA, the CDR3 is TGTGCCAGCAGCCAATATGGACAGAGCACAGATACGCAGTATTTT.

The chain is built from TRBV29-1 and TRBJ2-7; 7 bases align to TRBD2. The V gene's germline CDR1 is SQVTM and CDR2 ANQGSEA. J gave up 5 bases and V 7 bases, and 5 bases lay outside the gene matches. CDR3 length equals 11 residues. The CDR3 spells CSALGGDEQYF. DNA for the CDR3: TGCAGCGCACTGGGGGGGGACGAGCAGTACTTC.

The chain links TRBV11-2 to TRBJ1-5; D gene uncertain. The V end was cut by 1 base, the J end by 2 bases, with 9 bases between. CDR3 length: 15 amino acids. In germline, CDR1 is SGHAT, CDR2 FQNNGV. Written as DNA, the CDR3 is TGTGCCAGCAGCTTAGGTGCCCTGGGCAATCAGCCCCAGCATTTT. This encodes CASSLGALGNQPQHF.

The rearrangement uses TRBV5-6 and TRBJ2-7; no reliable D call. The CDR3 contains 11 residues. V lost 2 bases and J 6 bases, leaving 6 bases between the germline ends. Germline V gene lookup returns CDR1 SGHDT and CDR2 YYEEEE. The CDR3 nucleotides read TGTGCCAGCAGCTTTGCGGTCGAGCAGTACTTC. Translation: CASSFAVEQYF.

For the CDR3, the DNA is TGCGCCAGCAGTCAATCTTTCCGCGAGATTCGGGATGGCTACACCTTC. Its protein is CASSQSFREIRDGYTF. The chain combines TRBV23-1 with TRBJ1-2; D is uncertain. TRBV23-1 is identified as an open reading frame with a role that is uncertain. The V and J ends lost 0 bases and 6 bases respectively, with 17 bases between them. The CDR3 extends over 16 amino acids.

The CDR3 region is CSVEVFAGNEQYF. The CDR3 DNA reads TGCAGCGTTGAAGTTTTTGCAGGCAACGAGCAGTACTTC. The rearrangement links TRBV29-1 to TRBJ2-7; D gene unclear. The length of the CDR3 is 13 residues. From germline, CDR1 is SQVTM and CDR2 ANQGSEA. With 1 base removed from V and 5 bases from J, the gap between germline ends came to 12 bases.

This chain links TRBV10-3 with TRBJ2-3, with D perhaps assigned TRBD1 or TRBD2 (5 bases each). CDR1 ENHRY and CDR2 SYGVKD come from the germline V gene. CDR3 size: 15 residues. V dropped 4 bases and J dropped 2 bases, with 13 bases sitting between them. The CDR3 region has the DNA TGTGCCATCAGTGCTGGGGACGGGCCCACAGATACGCAGTATTTT. Encoded protein: CAISAGDGPTDTQYF.

This sequence joins TRBV19 and TRBJ2-7; weak D call: TRBD1 (5 bases). Germline V CDR1 and CDR2: LNHDA, SQIVND (reference sequence). The CDR3 length is 13 residues. With 3 bases removed from V and 5 bases from J, the gap between germline ends came to 11 bases. This CDR3 reads CASSIPGQNEQYF. For the CDR3, the DNA is TGTGCCAGTAGTATTCCAGGGCAAAACGAGCAGTACTTC. Combining the CDR3 with reference TRBV19 and TRBJ2-7 gives the whole variable domain DGGITQSPKYLFRKEGQNVTLSCEQNLNHDAMYWYRQDPGQGLRLIYYSQIVNDFQKGDIAEGYSVSREKKESFPLTVTSAQKNPTAFYLCASSIPGQNEQYFGPGTRLTVT.

In this sample, this clone turned up once. The chain is built from TRBV19 and TRBJ2-7; D not certain. V dropped 8 bases and J dropped 4 bases, with 9 bases sitting between them. CDR1 is LNHDA, CDR2 SQIVND, per germline (reference sequence). This CDR3 comprises 11 residues. For the CDR3, the DNA is TGTGCCAGTCGGAAGGGTTACGAGCAGTACTTC. Its translation: CASRKGYEQYF. Complete variable domain (other parts from reference TRBV19 and TRBJ2-7): DGGITQSPKYLFRKEGQNVTLSCEQNLNHDAMYWYRQDPGQGLRLIYYSQIVNDFQKGDIAEGYSVSREKKESFPLTVTSAQKNPTAFYLCASRKGYEQYFGPGTRLTVT.

V is TRBV30 and J is TRBJ1-1; no firm D call. Germline loops: CDR1 GTSNPN, CDR2 SVGIG (reference sequence). V lost 2 bases, J lost 4 bases, and 8 bases lay in between. The CDR3 spans 12 residues. Here the CDR3 reads CAWSRVGTEAFF. Written as DNA, the CDR3 is TGTGCCTGGAGTAGGGTAGGCACTGAAGCTTTCTTT.

In DNA form, the CDR3 reads TGTGCCAGCAGCCAAGTCGGGGTGGGCACAGATACGCAGTATTTT. It yields the protein CASSQVGVGTDTQYF. This chain links TRBV11-2 with TRBJ2-3; tentative D call: TRBD2 (5 bases). The CDR3 contains 15 residues. Germline V gene lookup returns CDR1 SGHAT and CDR2 FQNNGV. V dropped 5 bases and J dropped 1 base, with 13 bases sitting between them.

V is TRBV7-2 and J is TRBJ2-5; unclear D gene. This CDR3 has 12 amino acids. Trimming took 1 base from V and 3 from J, leaving 3 bases between them. CDR1 and CDR2 from the germline V gene are SGHTA and FQGNSA. CDR3 nucleotide sequence: TGTGCCAGCAGCTTAGGGGAAGAGACCCAGTACTTC. Encoded protein: CASSLGEETQYF.

This clone showed up just a few times. This chain connects TRBV9 to TRBJ2-5, with D perhaps TRBD1 (6 bases). CDR1 is SGDLS, CDR2 YYNGEE, per germline. Between the trimmed V and J ends, which lost 0 bases and 5 bases, there was a span of 11 bases. The CDR3 extends over 14 amino acids. CDR3 bases: TGTGCCAGCAGCGTAGCAGGGGCACCGGAGACCCAGTACTTC. Translation gives CASSVAGAPETQYF. Filled out from reference TRBV9 and TRBJ2-5, the complete variable domain reads DSGVTQTPKHLITATGQRVTLRCSPRSGDLSVYWYQQSLDQGLQFLIQYYNGEERAKGNILERFSAQQFPDLHSELNLSSLELGDSALYFCASSVAGAPETQYFGPGTRLLVL.

CDR3 loop: CATSTRQGRNIQYF. CDR3 DNA: TGTGCCACCAGCACAAGACAGGGGAGGAACATTCAGTACTTC. The rearrangement uses TRBV15 and TRBJ2-4, with 8 bases fitting TRBD1. Trimming at V came to 4 bases and at J to 7 bases, leaving 6 bases not matched to a gene. CDR3 length: 14 residues. From germline, CDR1 is LNHNV and CDR2 YYDKDF (reference sequence).

CDR3: CAWSEGPGGGDTQYF. Written as DNA, the CDR3 is TGTGCCTGGAGTGAAGGGCCAGGAGGTGGAGATACGCAGTATTTT. The rearrangement uses TRBV30 and TRBJ2-3; possible D gene TRBD2, 5 bases. The V end lost 1 base, the J end lost 5 bases, and 16 bases lay between the germline ends. From germline, CDR1 is GTSNPN and CDR2 SVGIG (reference sequence). The CDR3 loop spans 15 amino acids.

The chain is built from TRBV2 and TRBJ1-1, with D unresolved. The CDR3 runs to 15 residues. CDR1 SNHLY and CDR2 FYNNEI come from the germline V gene. Trimming took 0 bases from V and 4 from J, leaving 12 bases between them. CDR3 loop: CASSEASSRSTEAFF. The CDR3, as DNA: TGTGCCAGCAGTGAAGCATCCAGTAGAAGCACTGAAGCTTTCTTT.

The gene calls are TRBV9 and TRBJ2-2; a possible D gene is TRBD1 (6 bases). V was cut by 0 bases and J by 5 bases, with 8 bases left in between. Germline values: CDR1 SGDLS, CDR2 YYNGEE. This CDR3 is 14 amino acids long. The CDR3 DNA is TGTGCCAGCAGCGTAGGCAGGGGAACCGGGGAGCTGTTTTTT. Protein sequence: CASSVGRGTGELFF.

On this clone itself: Other DNA sequences in this specimen translate into the identical CDR3. This chain connects TRBV9 to TRBJ1-2; D ambiguous. The V gene lost 1 base and the J gene lost 10 bases, with 17 bases spanning the gap. Germline V lookup: CDR1 SGDLS, CDR2 YYNGEE. CDR3 size: 14 residues. CDR3 in DNA: TGTGCCAGCAGCGTATCGCGGGATAGCCGCGACTACACCTTC. Translating it yields CASSVSRDSRDYTF. Drawing the rest from reference TRBV9 and TRBJ1-2, the complete variable domain is DSGVTQTPKHLITATGQRVTLRCSPRSGDLSVYWYQQSLDQGLQFLIQYYNGEERAKGNILERFSAQQFPDLHSELNLSSLELGDSALYFCASSVSRDSRDYTFGSGTRLTVV.

A word on this clone: The sample carries other DNA sequences with the same CDR3. The chain is built from TRBV7-9 and TRBJ2-7; tentative D call: TRBD2 (5 bases). CDR1 is SEHNR, CDR2 FQNEAQ, per germline (reference sequence). The V end lost 2 bases, the J end lost 4 bases, and 6 bases lay between the germline ends. This CDR3 spans 12 amino acids. Written as DNA, the CDR3 is TGTGCCAGCAGCTTATCGGGGTACGAGCAGTACTTC. Encoded protein: CASSLSGYEQYF.

The rearrangement joins TRBV30 to TRBJ1-1; maybe TRBD1 (6 bases). The CDR3 extends over 13 amino acids. V gave up 5 bases and J gave up 3 bases, with 13 bases separating them. Germline CDR1 is GTSNPN and CDR2 is SVGIG (reference sequence). The CDR3 DNA is TGTGCCTGGGGGCAGGGGACCTACACTGAAGCTTTCTTT. Amino acids: CAWGQGTYTEAFF.